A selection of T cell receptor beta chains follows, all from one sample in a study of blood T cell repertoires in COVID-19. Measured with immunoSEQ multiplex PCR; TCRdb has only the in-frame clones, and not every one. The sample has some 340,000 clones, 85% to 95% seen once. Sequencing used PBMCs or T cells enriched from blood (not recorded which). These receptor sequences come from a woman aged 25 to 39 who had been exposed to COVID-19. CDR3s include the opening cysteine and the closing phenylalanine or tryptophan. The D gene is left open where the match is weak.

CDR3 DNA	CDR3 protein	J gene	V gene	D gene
TGTGCCAGCAAAATTCGACAGGGAGCCATATATTTT	CASKIRQGAIYF	TRBJ1-3	TRBV28	TRBD1
TGTGCCAGCAGGATACAGGGGAATGAAAAACTGTTTTTT	CASRIQGNEKLFF	TRBJ1-4	TRBV5-4	TRBD1
TGTGCCATCAGTGAGTCTGGCCAGGGCAACTATGGCTACACCTTC	CAISESGQGNYGYTF	TRBJ1-2	TRBV10-3	-
TGTGCCAGCGTGGCGGCTAGCGGGGCCTACGAGCAGTACTTC	CASVAASGAYEQYF	TRBJ2-7	TRBV6-5	TRBD2
TGTGCCAGCAGCCCCAACGGCGGATTAAGCACTGAAGCTTTCTTT	CASSPNGGLSTEAFF	TRBJ1-1	TRBV7-9	-
TGTGCCGCGCCGACAGGGAGCGCTGAAGCTTTCTTT	CAAPTGSAEAFF	TRBJ1-1	TRBV6-5	TRBD1
TGTGCCAGCAGCTTGGGGACAGGGGCGAGGGAGACCCAGTACTTC	CASSLGTGARETQYF	TRBJ2-5	TRBV7-9	TRBD1
TGTGCCAGCAGCGACCGGGACAGGGACCTAAATAATTCACCCCTCCACTTT	CASSDRDRDLNNSPLHF	TRBJ1-6	TRBV9	TRBD1
TGTGCCAGCAGCGTAGACGGACAAGACTCACCCCTCCACTTT	CASSVDGQDSPLHF	TRBJ1-6	TRBV9	-
TGTGCCAGCAGCCCATGGGGGGTCTCTGGAAACACCATATATTTT	CASSPWGVSGNTIYF	TRBJ1-3	TRBV27	-
TGTGCCAGCTCACCACCCGAGGACCCAGGGGGTACGCAGTATTTT	CASSPPEDPGGTQYF	TRBJ2-3	TRBV18	TRBD1
TGTGCCAGCAGTGCGGGGGGGCAGGGGATACGCTACACCTTC	CASSAGGQGIRYTF	TRBJ1-2	TRBV2	-
TGTGCCAGCAGCTTCACACCCGCAACTAATGAAAAACTGTTTTTT	CASSFTPATNEKLFF	TRBJ1-4	TRBV11-2	-
TGTGCCAGCAAAGAGCAGCGGGGGATCACAGATACGCAGTATTTT	CASKEQRGITDTQYF	TRBJ2-3	TRBV2	TRBD2
TGTGCCATCACCGCGACAGGGACGGGCACAGATACGCAGTATTTT	CAITATGTGTDTQYF	TRBJ2-3	TRBV10-3	TRBD1
TGTGCCAGCAGTGACAATTATAGCAATCAGCCCCAGCATTTT	CASSDNYSNQPQHF	TRBJ1-5	TRBV6-6	-
TGCGCCAGCAGCCCCGGCCCGGGGGGGCCGAACTATGGCTACACCTTC	CASSPGPGGPNYGYTF	TRBJ1-2	TRBV4-1	-